Each of the 26 T cell receptor beta chains below was sequenced from the same sample in a study of blood T cell repertoires in COVID-19. This table comes from immunoSEQ multiplex PCR, and its TCRdb copy is limited to in-frame clones, with some not included. Of around 470,000 clones listed, roughly 89% are singletons. Sequencing was done on a sample of peripheral blood. These receptors were collected from a man between 18 and 29 years old with COVID-19, enrolled during active disease.

This rearrangement joins TRBV5-5 to TRBJ2-7, with D possibly being TRBD1 (5 bases). The length of the CDR3 is 13 residues. Germline values: CDR1 SGHKS, CDR2 YYEKEE (reference sequence). V lost 0 bases to trimming and J lost 4 bases, with 8 bases between them. The CDR3 loop reads CASSLEQAYEQYF. Written as DNA, the CDR3 is TGTGCCAGCAGCTTGGAACAGGCGTACGAGCAGTACTTC.

This rearrangement joins TRBV19 to TRBJ1-5, with D uncertain. The germline V and J ends were trimmed by 7 bases and 0 bases, with 13 bases remaining between them. Per germline, CDR1 LNHDA and CDR2 SQIVND (reference sequence). This CDR3 is 15 amino acids long. This CDR3 is CASTQALYSNQPQHF. In DNA form, the CDR3 reads TGTGCCAGTACCCAGGCCCTATATAGCAATCAGCCCCAGCATTTT.

This clone was recorded once. The rearrangement joins TRBV27 to TRBJ2-1, with 8 nucleotides matching TRBD2. Trimming removed 2 bases from V and 0 bases from J; junction bases left unmatched: 0. CDR1 is MNHEY, CDR2 SMNVEV, per germline (reference sequence). This CDR3 has 15 amino acids. The DNA for the CDR3 is TGTGCCAGCAGTTTACGGGGGGGCTCCTACAATGAGCAGTTCTTC. It codes for CASSLRGGSYNEQFF.

The genes are TRBV6-5 and TRBJ2-3; 8 positions match TRBD1. The CDR3 covers 16 residues. Germline CDR1 reads MNHEY; CDR2 reads SVGAGI. Trimming at V came to 2 bases and at J to 2 bases, leaving 6 bases not matched to a gene. The CDR3 loop reads CASSYRTGPATDTQYF. DNA of the CDR3: TGTGCCAGCAGTTACAGGACAGGGCCCGCCACAGATACGCAGTATTTT.

This chain links TRBV19 with TRBJ2-7; possible D gene TRBD1, 6 bases. The CDR3 loop spans 15 amino acids. In germline, CDR1 is LNHDA, CDR2 SQIVND (reference sequence). The V and J ends lost 3 bases and 3 bases respectively, with 15 bases between them. CDR3 loop: CASSITPDSLYEQYF. DNA of the CDR3: TGTGCCAGTAGTATCACCCCGGACAGCCTCTACGAGCAGTACTTC. Full variable domain (rest looked up from reference TRBV19 and TRBJ2-7): DGGITQSPKYLFRKEGQNVTLSCEQNLNHDAMYWYRQDPGQGLRLIYYSQIVNDFQKGDIAEGYSVSREKKESFPLTVTSAQKNPTAFYLCASSITPDSLYEQYFGPGTRLTVT.

The V gene is TRBV15, the J gene TRBJ1-6; unclear D gene. This CDR3 region has 14 residues. Trimming stripped 0 bases from V and 7 bases from J, with 7 bases between. Germline assignment: CDR1 LNHNV and CDR2 YYDKDF (reference sequence). The CDR3 DNA reads as TGTGCCACCAGCAGAGATACAGCCAATTCACCCCTCCACTTT. Translating it yields CATSRDTANSPLHF.

This clone was seen only a few times. The chain has TRBV14 and TRBJ2-3; TRBD2 is a possible D gene (6 bases). The CDR3 length is 15 residues. V was pared by 8 bases and J by 3 bases, with 18 bases between. The germline V gene has CDR1 SGHDN and CDR2 FVKESK. As DNA, the CDR3 is TGTGCCAGCCGCCTTGGTCGGGGGAGTACAGATACGCAGTATTTT. Amino acids: CASRLGRGSTDTQYF. Supplemented by reference TRBV14 and TRBJ2-3, the full variable domain reads EAGVTQFPSHSVIEKGQTVTLRCDPISGHDNLYWYRRVMGKEIKFLLHFVKESKQDESGMPNNRFLAERTGGTYSTLKVQPAELEDSGVYFCASRLGRGSTDTQYFGPGTRLTVL.

The gene calls are TRBV19 and TRBJ1-3, with 8 bases identical to TRBD1. The germline CDR1 and CDR2 sequences are LNHDA and SQIVND (reference sequence). The CDR3 spans 16 residues. The trim removed 3 bases at V and 7 bases at J, leaving 11 bases unmatched. This CDR3 reads CASSILLDRDVNTIYF. CDR3 nucleotides: TGTGCCAGTAGTATCCTATTGGACAGGGACGTGAACACCATATATTTT.

This chain connects TRBV19 to TRBJ1-3, with unresolved D. The CDR3 is made up of 14 amino acids. Trimming took off 9 bases at V and 0 bases at J, with 12 bases between the two ends. The germline gives CDR1 LNHDA, CDR2 SQIVND (reference sequence). The CDR3 DNA sequence: TGTGCCAGCTCGGGGATCTACTCTGGAAACACCATATATTTT. Its protein is CASSGIYSGNTIYF.

V is TRBV27 and J is TRBJ2-1; 8 positions match TRBD1. With 4 bases clipped from V and 2 bases from J, the junction kept 22 bases outside the gene matches. In germline, CDR1 is MNHEY, CDR2 SMNVEV (reference sequence). The CDR3 is 21 residues long. The CDR3 coding sequence is TGTGCCAGCAGTTCCCGCCACAGGGGGTTAAGGCTAGCGAACACCTACAATGAGCAGTTCTTC. This gives the protein CASSSRHRGLRLANTYNEQFF.

The chain is built from TRBV2 and TRBJ1-4; weak D call: TRBD1 (6 bases). Trimming stripped 8 bases from V and 8 bases from J, with 15 bases between. CDR1 and CDR2 from the germline V gene are SNHLY and FYNNEI. The CDR3 consists of 13 residues. The DNA of the CDR3 is TGTGCCAGCGTGGGGGGGCCTCGGGAAAAACTGTTTTTT. It encodes CASVGGPREKLFF.

This clone was found once. This chain connects TRBV9 to TRBJ2-1, with D possibly matching TRBD2 (7 bases). Looked up from germline, CDR1 is SGDLS and CDR2 is YYNGEE. V lost 4 bases and J 5 bases, leaving 13 bases between the germline ends. This CDR3 contains 14 residues. The CDR3 sequence is CASSWLGGDNEQFF. In DNA form, the CDR3 reads TGTGCCAGCAGCTGGCTAGGGGGGGACAATGAGCAGTTCTTC.

The V call is TRBV5-8, the J call TRBJ1-5; TRBD1 might be the D (6 bases). The length of the CDR3 is 16 residues. In germline, CDR1 is SGHTS, CDR2 YDEGEE. V was pared by 3 bases and J by 1 base, with 14 bases between. The DNA of the CDR3 is TGTGCCAGCAGCTGGGGAACAGGGACGAGCAATCAGCCCCAGCATTTT. Translation gives CASSWGTGTSNQPQHF.

The chain uses TRBV11-1 and TRBJ2-3, with 9 bases fitting TRBD2. The length of the CDR3 is 16 residues. J lost 12 bases, V lost 0 bases, and 13 bases had no gene match. Germline CDR1 reads SGHAT; CDR2 reads FQDESV (reference sequence). CDR3 DNA: TGTGCCAGCAGCTTAGCGGCTAGCGGGGCAGATAGGGCTCAGTATTTT. It is translated as CASSLAASGADRAQYF.

The chain is built from TRBV4-1 and TRBJ2-1; 9 positions agree with TRBD1. Germline CDR1 reads MGHRA; CDR2 reads YSYEKL. This CDR3 region has 16 residues. J lost 6 bases, V lost 0 bases, and 6 bases had no gene match. The CDR3: CASSQDGWDRVNEQFF. The CDR3 DNA sequence: TGCGCCAGCAGCCAAGATGGGTGGGACAGGGTCAATGAGCAGTTCTTC.

The V and J genes are TRBV2 and TRBJ1-3; perhaps TRBD1 as D (5 bases). Germline V gene sequence: CDR1 SNHLY, CDR2 FYNNEI. Between the trimmed V and J ends, which lost 4 bases and 5 bases, there was a span of 12 bases. CDR3 length: 14 residues. CDR3 in amino acids: CASSVEGRRNTIYF. The CDR3 DNA reads TGTGCCAGCAGTGTAGAGGGGAGGCGAAACACCATATATTTT.

The chain employs TRBV19 and TRBJ1-3; 9 bases map to TRBD1. V gave up 7 bases and J gave up 1 base; unmatched junction bases: 5. The CDR3 is made up of 15 amino acids. Germline V gene data show CDR1 as LNHDA and CDR2 as SQIVND (reference sequence). The chain's CDR3 is CASTHRGLSGNTIYF. For the CDR3, the DNA is TGTGCCAGTACCCACAGGGGGCTATCTGGAAACACCATATATTTT.

V is TRBV2 and J is TRBJ1-4; 7 bases match TRBD1. Germline loops: CDR1 SNHLY, CDR2 FYNNEI. The CDR3 is 14 amino acids. Trimming took 4 bases from V and 3 from J; bases not matched to a gene: 2. The CDR3 is CASSVDRANEKLFF. CDR3 DNA: TGTGCCAGCAGTGTCGACAGGGCTAATGAAAAACTGTTTTTT.

The chain joins TRBV19 to TRBJ2-3; D unresolved. V was cut by 7 bases and J by 4 bases, with 18 bases left in between. This CDR3 has 15 residues. Per the germline V gene, CDR1 is LNHDA and CDR2 is SQIVND (reference sequence). CDR3 sequence reads: CASKVHGQDPDTQYF. The DNA for the CDR3 is TGTGCCAGTAAAGTCCACGGTCAGGATCCAGATACGCAGTATTTT.

The chain combines TRBV12-3 or TRBV12-4 with TRBJ2-3; 9 positions match TRBD1. The CDR3 runs 13 residues. Trimming took 6 bases from V and 4 from J; bases not matched to a gene: 2. In DNA form, the CDR3 reads TGTGCCAGCAGGGGACAGGGCCCAGATACGCAGTATTTT. It specifies CASRGQGPDTQYF.

This chain connects TRBV5-1 to TRBJ2-7, with TRBD1 identical over 7 bases. CDR3 length: 11 amino acids. Germline V lookup: CDR1 SGHRS, CDR2 YFSETQ. J gave up 9 bases and V 8 bases, and 8 bases lay outside the gene matches. This chain's CDR3 is CARTGKDRQYF. The CDR3 DNA is TGCGCCAGGACAGGGAAGGACAGGCAGTACTTC.

The genes are TRBV9 and TRBJ1-3; D might be TRBD1 (5 bases). In germline, CDR1 is SGDLS, CDR2 YYNGEE. This CDR3 region has 15 residues. V was shortened by 0 bases and J by 4 bases, with 11 bases between the two germline ends. CDR3 bases: TGTGCCAGCAGCGTAGATCAGGGAAGAGGAAACACCATATATTTT. It encodes CASSVDQGRGNTIYF.

The CDR3 here is CASRVEAGETYEQYF. CDR3 in DNA: TGTGCCAGCAGGGTCGAGGCGGGGGAAACCTACGAGCAGTACTTC. The V call is TRBV6-5, the J call TRBJ2-7; 7 nucleotides line up with TRBD2. The CDR3 sequence is 15 residues long. Germline V gene sequence: CDR1 MNHEY, CDR2 SVGAGI. V was pared by 6 bases and J by 2 bases, with 10 bases of the junction left unmatched.

The chain links TRBV5-1 to TRBJ2-2, with TRBD1 matching 11 bases. The ends lost 4 bases at V and 4 bases at J; junction bases unmatched: 9. This CDR3 contains 17 residues. Looked up from germline, CDR1 is SGHRS and CDR2 is YFSETQ. The CDR3, as DNA: TGCGCCAGCAGCCCAAACCCCGGGACAGGGGGCACCGGGGAGCTGTTTTTT. This encodes CASSPNPGTGGTGELFF.

The genes are TRBV12-5 and TRBJ2-7; D is possibly TRBD1 (5 bases). This CDR3 comprises 16 residues. Trimming left V 0 bases short and J 0 bases short, with 12 bases between. CDR1 and CDR2 from the germline V gene are LGHNT and FRNRAP. CDR3 protein: CASGLVIQGRSYEQYF. DNA for the CDR3: TGTGCTAGTGGTTTGGTAATTCAGGGCCGCTCCTACGAGCAGTACTTC.

The chain combines TRBV24-1 with TRBJ2-2; D perhaps matches TRBD1 (5 bases). V was trimmed by 7 bases and J by 3 bases, leaving 11 bases between them. The CDR3 is 14 residues long. Looked up from germline, CDR1 is KGHDR and CDR2 is SFDVKD. The CDR3 DNA reads TGTGCCACCAGCCTAACAGGAGACACCGGGGAGCTGTTTTTT. Residues: CATSLTGDTGELFF.